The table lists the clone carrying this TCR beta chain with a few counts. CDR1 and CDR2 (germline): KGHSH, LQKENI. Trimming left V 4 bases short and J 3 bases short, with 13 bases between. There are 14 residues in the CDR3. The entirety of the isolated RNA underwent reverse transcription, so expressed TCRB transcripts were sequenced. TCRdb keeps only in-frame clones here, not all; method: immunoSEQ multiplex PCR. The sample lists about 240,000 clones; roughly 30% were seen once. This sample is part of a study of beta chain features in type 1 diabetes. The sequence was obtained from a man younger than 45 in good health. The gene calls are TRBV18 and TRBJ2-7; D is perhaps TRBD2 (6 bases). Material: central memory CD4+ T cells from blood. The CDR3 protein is CASSHGGMGYEQYF. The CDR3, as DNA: TGTGCCAGCTCACACGGAGGGATGGGCTACGAGCAGTACTTC.